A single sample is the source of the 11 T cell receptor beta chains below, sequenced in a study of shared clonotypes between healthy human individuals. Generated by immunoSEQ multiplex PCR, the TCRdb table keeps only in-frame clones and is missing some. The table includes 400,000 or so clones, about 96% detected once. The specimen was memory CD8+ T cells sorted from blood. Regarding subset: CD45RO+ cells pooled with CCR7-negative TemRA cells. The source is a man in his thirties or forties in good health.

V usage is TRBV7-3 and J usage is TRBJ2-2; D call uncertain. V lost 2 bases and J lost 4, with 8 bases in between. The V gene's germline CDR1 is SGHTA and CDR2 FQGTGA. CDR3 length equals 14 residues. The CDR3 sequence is CASSLYPPTGELFF. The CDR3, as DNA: TGTGCCAGCAGCTTATACCCTCCCACCGGGGAGCTGTTTTTT.

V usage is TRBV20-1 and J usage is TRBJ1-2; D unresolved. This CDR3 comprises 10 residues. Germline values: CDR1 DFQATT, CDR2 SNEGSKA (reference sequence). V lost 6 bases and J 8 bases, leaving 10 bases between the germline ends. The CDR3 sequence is CSASRLGYTF. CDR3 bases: TGCAGTGCCTCAAGGTTGGGCTACACCTTC.

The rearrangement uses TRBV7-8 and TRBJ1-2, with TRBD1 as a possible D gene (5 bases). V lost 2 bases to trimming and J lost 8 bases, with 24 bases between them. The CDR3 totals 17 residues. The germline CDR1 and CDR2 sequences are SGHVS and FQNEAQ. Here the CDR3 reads CASSLKMVGGPAPGYTF. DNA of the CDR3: TGTGCCAGCAGCTTAAAGATGGTCGGGGGTCCGGCGCCGGGCTACACCTTC.

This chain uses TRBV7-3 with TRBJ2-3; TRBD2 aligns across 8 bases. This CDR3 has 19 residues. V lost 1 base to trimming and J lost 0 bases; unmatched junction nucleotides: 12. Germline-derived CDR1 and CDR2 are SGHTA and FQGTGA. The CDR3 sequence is CASSLNPLSASGSTDTQYF. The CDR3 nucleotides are TGTGCCAGCAGCTTAAACCCCTTAAGCGCTAGCGGGAGCACAGATACGCAGTATTTT.

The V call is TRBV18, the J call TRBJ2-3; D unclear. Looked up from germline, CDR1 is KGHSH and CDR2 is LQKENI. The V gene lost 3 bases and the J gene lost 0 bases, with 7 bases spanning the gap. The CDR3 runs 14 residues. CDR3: CASSPASSTDTQYF. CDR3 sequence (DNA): TGTGCCAGCTCACCGGCGTCTAGCACAGATACGCAGTATTTT. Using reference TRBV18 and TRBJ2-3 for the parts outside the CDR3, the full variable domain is NAGVMQNPRHLVRRRGQEARLRCSPMKGHSHVYWYRQLPEEGLKFMVYLQKENIIDESGMPKERFSAEFPKEGPSILRIQQVVRGDSAAYFCASSPASSTDTQYFGPGTRLTVL.

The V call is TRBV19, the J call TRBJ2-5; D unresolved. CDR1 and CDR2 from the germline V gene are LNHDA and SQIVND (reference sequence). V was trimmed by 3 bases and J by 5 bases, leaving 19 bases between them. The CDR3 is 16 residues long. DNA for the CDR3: TGTGCCAGTAGTATTTTAGATGGCGGTCACCTTGAGACCCAGTACTTC. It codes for CASSILDGGHLETQYF.

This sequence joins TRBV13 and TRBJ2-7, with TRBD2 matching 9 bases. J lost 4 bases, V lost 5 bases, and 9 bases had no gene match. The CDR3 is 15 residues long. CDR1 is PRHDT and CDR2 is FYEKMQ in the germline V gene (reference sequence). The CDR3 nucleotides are TGTGCCAGCAGCGTCGCGGGAGGGCCGGGGTACGAGCAGTACTTC. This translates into CASSVAGGPGYEQYF.

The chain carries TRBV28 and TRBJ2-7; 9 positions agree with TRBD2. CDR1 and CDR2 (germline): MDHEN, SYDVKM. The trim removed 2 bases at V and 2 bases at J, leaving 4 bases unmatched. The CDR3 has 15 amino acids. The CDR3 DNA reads TGTGCCAGCAGTTTAGCCAGCGGGAGGACCTACGAGCAGTACTTC. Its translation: CASSLASGRTYEQYF.

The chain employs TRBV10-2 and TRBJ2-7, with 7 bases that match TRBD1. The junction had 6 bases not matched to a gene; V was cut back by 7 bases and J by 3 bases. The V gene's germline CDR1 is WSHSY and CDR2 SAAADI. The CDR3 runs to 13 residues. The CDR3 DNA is TGCGCCAGCATTAAGACAGGGAACTACGAGCAGTACTTC. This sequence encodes CASIKTGNYEQYF.

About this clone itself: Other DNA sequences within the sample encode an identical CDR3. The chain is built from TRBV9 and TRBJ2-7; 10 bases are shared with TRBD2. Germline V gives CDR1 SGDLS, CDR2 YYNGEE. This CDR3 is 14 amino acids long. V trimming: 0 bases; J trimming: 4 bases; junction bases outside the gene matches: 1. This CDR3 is CASSVASGSYEQYF. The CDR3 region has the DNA TGTGCCAGCAGCGTAGCTAGCGGGAGTTACGAGCAGTACTTC.

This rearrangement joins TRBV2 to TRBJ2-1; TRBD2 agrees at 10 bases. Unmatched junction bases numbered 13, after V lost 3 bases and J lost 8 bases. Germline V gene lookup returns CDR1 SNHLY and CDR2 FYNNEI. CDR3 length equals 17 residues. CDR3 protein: CASSDSTAGLATHEQFF. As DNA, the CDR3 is TGTGCCAGCAGTGACTCCACGGCGGGACTAGCGACCCATGAGCAGTTCTTC.